This T cell receptor (beta chain) derives from a study of T cells after yellow fever vaccination. Study-wide results and limits: Clones that expanded after primary vaccination mostly reappeared after the booster (around 96% CD4, 75% to 90% CD8).

This clonotype has a handful of counts. Its antigen is not known. Conversion of TCR transcripts into cDNA relied on 5'RACE template switching, which added a universal primer site and UMIs. TCRdb ran MiXCR on the 5' RACE reads and lists one entry per CDR3 protein. The data contain 450,000 to 600,000 distinct CDR3 sequences, roughly 13% of them seen just once; the ten biggest clones take up around 15%. From germline, CDR1 is SGHVS and CDR2 FQNEAQ. The V and J ends lost 2 bases and 4 bases respectively, with 14 bases between them. The CDR3 is 16 residues long. The clonotype comes from a man aged 30 to 39 who received the YFV17D yellow fever vaccine. This material consisted of PBMCs, taken on the day of the yellow fever booster vaccination. The rearrangement links TRBV7-8 to TRBJ2-2; D ambiguous. This CDR3 reads CASSLTRLQATGELFF. CDR3 DNA: TGTGCCAGCAGCTTAACGCGACTTCAAGCCACCGGGGAGCTGTTTTTT. The variable domain in full, completed from reference TRBV7-8 and TRBJ2-2, reads GAGVSQSPRYKVAKRGQDVALRCDPISGHVSLFWYQQALGQGPEFLTYFQNEAQLDKSGLPSDRFFAERPEGSVSTLKIQRTQQEDSAVYLCASSLTRLQATGELFFGEGSRLTVL.